The 16 T cell receptor beta chains reported below all come from one sample, sequenced in a study of CD8 T cells in ankylosing spondylitis. TCRdb itself ran the 5' RACE reads through MiXCR, one entry per CDR3 protein. The table includes about 130,000 distinct CDR3 sequences, roughly a tenth detected once. Sequencing used blood, either unsorted or a sorted T cell fraction (not recorded which). Source of these receptors: a male donor with ankylosing spondylitis or in good health (not recorded which).

The sample holds many counts of this clonotype. The chain recombines TRBV28 with TRBJ2-5; D possibly corresponds to TRBD1 (5 bases). The CDR3 runs to 12 residues. Trimming left V 5 bases short and J 5 bases short, with 9 bases between. Germline CDR1 and CDR2: MDHEN and SYDVKM. The CDR3 loop is CASSIGDETQYF. The CDR3 DNA reads as TGTGCCAGCAGTATAGGGGATGAGACCCAGTACTTC.

The chain is built from TRBV5-1 and TRBJ2-3; D ambiguous. This CDR3 has 11 amino acids. CDR1 and CDR2 from the germline V gene are SGHRS and YFSETQ. Trimming shortened V by 0 bases and J by 7 bases, and 3 bases separated the two germline ends. The CDR3 DNA reads as TGCGCCAGCAGCTTGGAATATACGCAGTATTTT. Amino acids: CASSLEYTQYF.

Many counts were recorded for this clonotype. The chain has TRBV5-1 and TRBJ2-2; TRBD1 might be the D (5 bases). Trimming removed 4 bases at V and 1 base at J, with 11 bases between. CDR1 SGHRS and CDR2 YFSETQ come from the germline V gene. The CDR3 runs to 15 residues. The CDR3 DNA follows: TGCGCCAGCAGCGATGGCAGGGTGAACACCGGGGAGCTGTTTTTT. Its translation: CASSDGRVNTGELFF. Full variable domain (remainder filled in from reference TRBV5-1 and TRBJ2-2): KAGVTQTPRYLIKTRGQQVTLSCSPISGHRSVSWYQQTPGQGLQFLFEYFSETQRNKGNFPGRFSGRQFSNSRSEMNVSTLELGDSALYLCASSDGRVNTGELFFGEGSRLTVL.

The table lists this clonotype with a few counts. CDR3 loop: CASSYWDGGELFF. CDR3 DNA sequence: TGTGCCAGCAGTTACTGGGACGGCGGGGAGCTGTTTTTT. This rearrangement joins TRBV6-5 to TRBJ2-2; TRBD1 or TRBD2 may be the D gene (5 bases each). This CDR3 comprises 13 residues. CDR1 MNHEY and CDR2 SVGAGI come from the germline V gene. Between the trimmed V and J ends, which lost 1 base and 7 bases, there was a span of 7 bases.

This clonotype appeared many times. The V gene is TRBV7-9, the J gene TRBJ2-3; the D is unclear. V was pared by 10 bases and J by 3 bases, with 8 bases between. The CDR3 covers 11 residues. CDR1 is SEHNR and CDR2 is FQNEAQ in the germline V gene (reference sequence). The CDR3 region has the DNA TGTGCCACCGCTATGACAGATACGCAGTATTTT. Its protein product is CATAMTDTQYF.

The table lists this clonotype with many counts. The chain employs TRBV9 and TRBJ2-3; D not certain. Deletions cut 0 bases from V and 1 base from J, with 3 bases between. The CDR3 sequence is 13 residues long. Germline values: CDR1 SGDLS, CDR2 YYNGEE. In nucleotides, the CDR3 is TGTGCCAGCAGCGTAGTCGGCACAGATACGCAGTATTTT. Its protein product is CASSVVGTDTQYF.

The sample holds many counts of this clonotype. The chain links TRBV20-1 to TRBJ2-7; the D is unclear. The V end was cut by 7 bases, the J end by 1 base, with 5 bases between. This CDR3 contains 10 residues. Germline V gene sequence: CDR1 DFQATT, CDR2 SNEGSKA (reference sequence). The CDR3 DNA is TGCAGTGTGCGTTCCTACGAGCAGTACTTC. It yields the protein CSVRSYEQYF.

This clonotype was seen more than once but under ten times. The chain joins TRBV27 to TRBJ2-5; 7 bases are shared with TRBD1. Germline values: CDR1 MNHEY, CDR2 SMNVEV (reference sequence). Trimming cost V 6 bases and J 2 bases; bases outside gene matches: 6. The CDR3 runs 14 residues. For the CDR3, the DNA is TGTGCCAGCAGACCGTACAGGGGTCAAGAGACCCAGTACTTC. Translation gives CASRPYRGQETQYF.

This clonotype was seen repeatedly, ten times or more. This CDR3 is CASSLFISYEQYF. As DNA, the CDR3 is TGTGCCAGCAGCTTGTTCATTTCGTACGAGCAGTACTTC. V and J are TRBV5-6 and TRBJ2-7; no reliable D call. V was pared by 1 base and J by 4 bases, with 9 bases between. The CDR3 is 13 residues long. Germline CDR1 SGHDT, CDR2 YYEEEE.

With regard to this clonotype: This may come from a read error, since a much larger clone is one base off. The chain employs TRBV7-9 and TRBJ2-6, with a weak D call TRBD1 (5 bases). The CDR3 has 15 residues. Germline V CDR1 and CDR2: SEHNR, FQNEAQ (reference sequence). DNA of the CDR3: TGTGCCAGCAGCGAGCGAGTCTTTGGGGCCAACGGCCTGACTTTC. Translating it yields CASSERVFGANGLTF.

This clonotype was seen repeatedly, ten times or more. The V call is TRBV11-2, the J call TRBJ2-7; D uncertain. This CDR3 contains 15 residues. V was clipped by 3 bases and J by 5 bases, with 17 bases between them. Germline CDR1 reads SGHAT; CDR2 reads FQNNGV. The CDR3 region is CASSLGIEMSHEQYF. The CDR3 nucleotides are TGTGCCAGCAGCTTGGGGATAGAGATGTCGCACGAGCAGTACTTC.

This sequence joins TRBV20-1 and TRBJ2-7; 12 bases align to TRBD2. The trim removed 6 bases at V and 0 bases at J, leaving 3 bases unmatched. CDR3 length equals 14 residues. CDR1 is DFQATT, CDR2 SNEGSKA, per germline (reference sequence). The CDR3 reads CSAEGLAGSYEQYF. Written as DNA, the CDR3 is TGCAGTGCGGAGGGACTAGCGGGCTCCTACGAGCAGTACTTC.

At least ten counts were recorded for this clonotype. This chain connects TRBV20-1 to TRBJ2-1; 16 nucleotides agree with TRBD2. Trimming removed 6 bases from V and 9 bases from J; junction bases left unmatched: 14. CDR3 length: 17 amino acids. Per germline, CDR1 DFQATT and CDR2 SNEGSKA (reference sequence). CDR3 nucleotides: TGCAGTGCCACGGACAGGGGACTAGCGGGAGGGCGTATTGAGCAGTTCTTC. Encoded protein: CSATDRGLAGGRIEQFF.

This clonotype was counted a single time. One base away lies a much larger clone, so this may be a sequencing read error. In this CDR3 the conserved last residue, phenylalanine or tryptophan, is missing, so a read error is likely. The rearrangement links TRBV12-3 or TRBV12-4 to TRBJ2-5; D not resolved. V was cut by 5 bases and J by 2 bases, with 12 bases left in between. CDR3 length: 14 residues. The CDR3 region is CASSPGPGQETQYL. CDR3 bases: TGTGCCAGCAGTCCAGGCCCCGGTCAAGAGACCCAGTACCTC.

The sample holds many counts of this clonotype. The chain uses TRBV5-5 and TRBJ2-7; 8 bases map to TRBD1. The CDR3 extends over 15 amino acids. Germline values: CDR1 SGHKS, CDR2 YYEKEE (reference sequence). The ends lost 4 bases at V and 3 bases at J; junction bases unmatched: 9. CDR3 nucleotides: TGTGCCAGCAGCCGAATCAGGGGGCCTAGCTACGAGCAGTACTTC. Its protein product is CASSRIRGPSYEQYF. Based on the CDR3 plus reference TRBV5-5 and TRBJ2-7, the full variable domain is DAGVTQSPTHLIKTRGQQVTLRCSPISGHKSVSWYQQVLGQGPQFIFQYYEKEERGRGNFPDRFSARQFPNYSSELNVNALLLGDSALYLCASSRIRGPSYEQYFGPGTRLTVT.

This clonotype has a count of ten or more. The chain recombines TRBV20-1 with TRBJ2-5, with 7 positions matching TRBD2. V shed 5 bases and J 2 bases; nucleotides not matched to a gene: 11. There are 15 residues in the CDR3. CDR1 is DFQATT and CDR2 is SNEGSKA in the germline V gene (reference sequence). The CDR3 DNA is TGCAGTGCTGAACCTACGGGGGACTATCAAGAGACCCAGTACTTC. Encoded protein: CSAEPTGDYQETQYF.